This T cell receptor beta chain was retrieved from a study of blood T cell repertoires in COVID-19. The V and J ends lost 1 base and 0 bases respectively, with 11 bases between them. This CDR3 is built from 16 residues. CDR1 MNHEY and CDR2 SVGAGI come from the germline V gene. Clinical histories supplied by participants themselves formed the basis of cohort assignment. The method was immunoSEQ multiplex PCR; TCRdb's version includes in-frame clones alone and lacks a portion of them. Here the sample spans 200,000 to 250,000 clones, 80% being singletons. The V gene is TRBV6-5, the J gene TRBJ2-3, with D possibly matching TRBD2 (7 bases). The source of this sequence is a man in his thirties or forties with acute COVID-19. Sequencing was done on a sample of PBMCs or T cells enriched from blood (not recorded which). The CDR3 nucleotides read TGTGCCAGCAGTTACTTTGCGGGGGCCAGCACAGATACGCAGTATTTT. Its protein product is CASSYFAGASTDTQYF.